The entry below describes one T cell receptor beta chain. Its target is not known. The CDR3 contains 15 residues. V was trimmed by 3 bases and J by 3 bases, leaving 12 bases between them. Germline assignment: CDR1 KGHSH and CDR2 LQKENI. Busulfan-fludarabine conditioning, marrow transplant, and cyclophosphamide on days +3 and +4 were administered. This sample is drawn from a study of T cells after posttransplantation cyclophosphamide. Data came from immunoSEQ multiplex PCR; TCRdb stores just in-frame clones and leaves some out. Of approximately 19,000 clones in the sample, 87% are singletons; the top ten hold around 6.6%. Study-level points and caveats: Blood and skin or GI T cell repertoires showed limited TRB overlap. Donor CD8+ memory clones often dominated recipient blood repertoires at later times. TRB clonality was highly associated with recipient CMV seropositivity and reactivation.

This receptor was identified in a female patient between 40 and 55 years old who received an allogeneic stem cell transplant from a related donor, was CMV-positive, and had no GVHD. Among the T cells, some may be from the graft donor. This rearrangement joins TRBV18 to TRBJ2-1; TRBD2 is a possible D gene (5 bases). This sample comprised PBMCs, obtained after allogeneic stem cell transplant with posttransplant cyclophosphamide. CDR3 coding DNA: TGTGCCAGCTCACCCCTGGACTCGTACTACAATGAGCAGTTCTTC. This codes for CASSPLDSYYNEQFF. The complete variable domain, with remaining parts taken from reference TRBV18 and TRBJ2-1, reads NAGVMQNPRHLVRRRGQEARLRCSPMKGHSHVYWYRQLPEEGLKFMVYLQKENIIDESGMPKERFSAEFPKEGPSILRIQQVVRGDSAAYFCASSPLDSYYNEQFFGPGTRLTVL.